These 22 T cell receptor beta chains were sequenced from one sample in a study of blood T cell repertoires in COVID-19. Measured with immunoSEQ multiplex PCR; TCRdb has only the in-frame clones, and not every one. The sample includes about 140,000 clones, over 70% of them seen just once. The specimen was PBMCs or T cells enriched from blood (not recorded which). The receptors were gathered from a man aged 60 to 75 who had recovered from COVID-19.

This clone has only a few counts. This sequence joins TRBV7-2 and TRBJ2-1; 10 bases align to TRBD2. V shed 1 base and J 2 bases; nucleotides not matched to a gene: 5. CDR3 length: 17 residues. The V gene's germline CDR1 is SGHTA and CDR2 FQGNSA. CDR3 nucleotides: TGTGCCAGCAGCTTAGGAGCGGGAGGGCGTCCCTACAATGAGCAGTTCTTC. Amino acids: CASSLGAGGRPYNEQFF. Variable domain in full (rest from reference TRBV7-2 and TRBJ2-1): GAGVSQSPSNKVTEKGKDVELRCDPISGHTALYWYRQSLGQGLEFLIYFQGNSAPDKSGLPSDRFSAERTGGSVSTLTIQRTQQEDSAVYLCASSLGAGGRPYNEQFFGPGTRLTVL.

This chain links TRBV2 with TRBJ2-7, with 7 bases fitting TRBD1. Trimming removed 4 bases from V and 3 bases from J; junction bases left unmatched: 9. CDR3 length: 15 residues. CDR1 and CDR2 from the germline V gene are SNHLY and FYNNEI. The CDR3 DNA follows: TGTGCCAGCAGTGGACGGACAGGACAACTCTACGAGCAGTACTTC. It codes for CASSGRTGQLYEQYF.

This clone was seen a single time. The chain uses TRBV2 and TRBJ2-2; D is ambiguous. This CDR3 comprises 15 residues. From germline, CDR1 is SNHLY and CDR2 FYNNEI. Between the trimmed V and J ends, which lost 0 bases and 6 bases, there was a span of 11 bases. The CDR3 nucleotides read TGTGCCAGCAGTGAAGCCTACCCAAGCGCCGGGGAGCTGTTTTTT. The encoded protein is CASSEAYPSAGELFF.

This clone was counted many times. The chain uses TRBV7-9 and TRBJ1-1; 7 bases match TRBD1. Germline assignment: CDR1 SEHNR and CDR2 FQNEAQ (reference sequence). Unmatched junction bases numbered 9, after V lost 5 bases and J lost 0 bases. This CDR3 has 16 residues. The CDR3 reads CASSPTTGIMNTEAFF. Written as DNA, the CDR3 is TGTGCCAGCAGCCCCACGACAGGGATAATGAACACTGAAGCTTTCTTT.

This chain joins TRBV14 and TRBJ2-7; 12 bases map to TRBD2. The germline V gene encodes CDR1 SGHDN and CDR2 FVKESK. The trim removed 5 bases at V and 5 bases at J, leaving 7 bases unmatched. The CDR3 length is 15 residues. CDR3 DNA sequence: TGTGCCAGCAGCGACGGACTAGCGGGACCCCACGAGCAGTACTTC. Translating gives CASSDGLAGPHEQYF.

The V call is TRBV5-1, the J call TRBJ2-5; perhaps TRBD2 as D (5 bases). Germline V gene sequence: CDR1 SGHRS, CDR2 YFSETQ. Trimming shortened V by 2 bases and J by 5 bases, and 7 bases separated the two germline ends. The CDR3 extends over 12 amino acids. CDR3 bases: TGCGCCAGCAGCTTTAGCGAGGAGACCCAGTACTTC. As protein: CASSFSEETQYF.

In this sample, this clone turned up once. V and J are TRBV13 and TRBJ1-1; D unclear. CDR1 PRHDT and CDR2 FYEKMQ come from the germline V gene (reference sequence). Trimming stripped 4 bases from V and 4 bases from J, with 7 bases between. The CDR3 sequence is 12 residues long. CDR3 region: CASSSLGTEAFF. CDR3 DNA: TGTGCCAGCAGCTCGCTCGGCACTGAAGCTTTCTTT.

This rearrangement joins TRBV30 to TRBJ1-6; D is ambiguous. V shed 0 bases and J shed 8 bases, with 14 bases lying between them. CDR1 and CDR2 from the germline V gene are GTSNPN and SVGIG (reference sequence). The CDR3 consists of 15 residues. The CDR3 DNA is TGTGCCTGGAGTGTACTGTCGGTGGTGGATTCACCCCTCCACTTT. This gives the protein CAWSVLSVVDSPLHF.

The chain couples TRBV19 to TRBJ2-1, with 9 bases matching TRBD2. The germline gives CDR1 LNHDA, CDR2 SQIVND (reference sequence). Trimming removed 5 bases from V and 6 bases from J; junction bases left unmatched: 11. The CDR3 has 16 residues. In DNA form, the CDR3 reads TGTGCCAGTAGTGCCCCAGCGGGAGGTGTCGTCAATGAGCAGTTCTTC. It yields the protein CASSAPAGGVVNEQFF.

The chain uses TRBV5-4 and TRBJ2-1, with 7 bases aligning to TRBD1. Germline V gene data show CDR1 as SGHNT and CDR2 as YYREEE (reference sequence). V shed 4 bases, J shed 7 bases, and the junction held 11 bases outside the gene matches. The CDR3 spans 15 residues. CDR3 in DNA: TGTGCCAGCAGCGGAACAGGGGCGGAATATAATGAGCAGTTCTTC. Its translation: CASSGTGAEYNEQFF.

V is TRBV11-3 and J is TRBJ2-1; 13 nucleotides match TRBD2. The CDR3 is 16 residues long. V was pared by 1 base and J by 7 bases, with 4 bases of the junction left unmatched. CDR1 and CDR2 from the germline V gene are SGHNT and YENEEA. The CDR3 DNA reads TGTGCCAGCAGCTTAGTCACTAGCGGGGGGGCAAATGAGCAGTTCTTC. This gives the protein CASSLVTSGGANEQFF.

This chain links TRBV5-1 with TRBJ1-4; D is possibly TRBD1 (6 bases). CDR3 length equals 15 residues. Germline lookup yields CDR1 SGHRS and CDR2 YFSETQ. Trimming stripped 5 bases from V and 0 bases from J, with 11 bases between. The CDR3 DNA follows: TGCGCCAGCAGACTCAGGGGAACAACTAATGAAAAACTGTTTTTT. Amino acids: CASRLRGTTNEKLFF.

V and J are TRBV5-4 and TRBJ1-1; TRBD1 is a possible D gene (5 bases). The V gene lost 4 bases and the J gene lost 4 bases, with 14 bases spanning the gap. CDR3 length: 14 amino acids. Germline CDR1 reads SGHNT; CDR2 reads YYREEE (reference sequence). The CDR3 region has the DNA TGTGCCAGCAGCCCAAGGCAGGGTGGCACTGAAGCTTTCTTT. The encoded protein is CASSPRQGGTEAFF.

This chain links TRBV5-6 with TRBJ2-2, with 8 bases aligning to TRBD1. The CDR3 consists of 18 residues. Germline V gene lookup returns CDR1 SGHDT and CDR2 YYEEEE. Trimming at V came to 1 base and at J to 7 bases, leaving 15 bases not matched to a gene. This chain's CDR3 is CASSLQITPGQVHGELFF. The CDR3 DNA reads TGTGCCAGCAGCTTGCAGATTACTCCGGGACAGGTGCACGGGGAGCTGTTTTTT.

The gene calls are TRBV2 and TRBJ1-1, with 9 nucleotides matching TRBD1. J lost 0 bases, V lost 6 bases, and 11 bases had no gene match. The CDR3 is 17 amino acids. Germline-derived CDR1 and CDR2 are SNHLY and FYNNEI. The CDR3 DNA is TGTGCCAGCAGCGGTAGGACAGGGGTGACAATGAACACTGAAGCTTTCTTT. It yields the protein CASSGRTGVTMNTEAFF.

The rearrangement joins TRBV5-5 to TRBJ2-5; 10 nucleotides align to TRBD1. Germline V gene data show CDR1 as SGHKS and CDR2 as YYEKEE (reference sequence). This CDR3 is 18 amino acids long. J gave up 3 bases and V 1 base, and 12 bases lay outside the gene matches. The CDR3 nucleotides are TGTGCCAGCAGCTTGAGGCCCCCTACCGGGACAGGGGAAGAGACCCAGTACTTC. Translated, it gives CASSLRPPTGTGEETQYF. The full variable domain, in which reference TRBV5-5 and TRBJ2-5 provide the parts outside the CDR3, is DAGVTQSPTHLIKTRGQQVTLRCSPISGHKSVSWYQQVLGQGPQFIFQYYEKEERGRGNFPDRFSARQFPNYSSELNVNALLLGDSALYLCASSLRPPTGTGEETQYFGPGTRLLVL.

V gene TRBV2 combines with J gene TRBJ2-5; 8 nucleotides align to TRBD1. Germline values: CDR1 SNHLY, CDR2 FYNNEI. The trim removed 9 bases at V and 1 base at J, leaving 10 bases unmatched. The CDR3 is 15 amino acids. This CDR3 is CASQQGGAGQETQYF. CDR3 in DNA: TGTGCCAGTCAACAGGGGGGCGCGGGCCAAGAGACCCAGTACTTC.

This clone was observed a handful of times. V and J are TRBV10-3 and TRBJ1-4; D may be TRBD1 (6 bases). Trimming stripped 4 bases from V and 8 bases from J, with 11 bases between. Germline V gives CDR1 ENHRY, CDR2 SYGVKD. This CDR3 region has 13 residues. The CDR3 here is CAISAQDSEKLFF. CDR3 sequence (DNA): TGTGCCATCAGTGCACAGGACAGCGAAAAACTGTTTTTT.

The rearrangement links TRBV3-1 (or the pseudogene TRBV3-2) to TRBJ1-5; D not certain. CDR3 size: 15 residues. The germline gives CDR1 LGHDT, CDR2 YNNKEL (reference sequence). V gave up 1 base and J gave up 7 bases, with 14 bases separating them. The CDR3 loop is CASSQGGGRGQPQHF. The CDR3 DNA reads as TGTGCCAGCAGCCAAGGGGGAGGGCGTGGACAGCCCCAGCATTTT.

V gene TRBV14 combines with J gene TRBJ1-3; weak D call: TRBD1 (6 bases). Germline-derived CDR1 and CDR2 are SGHDN and FVKESK. Between the trimmed V and J ends, which lost 4 bases and 5 bases, there was a span of 9 bases. This CDR3 spans 13 amino acids. In DNA, the CDR3 is TGTGCCAGCAGCCTCAGGGGAAGAAACACCATATATTTT. This sequence encodes CASSLRGRNTIYF.

The rearrangement links TRBV3-1 (or the pseudogene TRBV3-2) to TRBJ2-7; D perhaps matches TRBD1 (5 bases). Germline loops: CDR1 LGHDT, CDR2 YNNKEL (reference sequence). The CDR3 spans 13 residues. The V gene lost 8 bases and the J gene lost 3 bases, with 14 bases spanning the gap. The CDR3 bases are TGTGCCAGCTCCCCGGATGACAGCTACGAGCAGTACTTC. Amino acid sequence: CASSPDDSYEQYF.

The V call is TRBV14, the J call TRBJ1-2; D unresolved. V was shortened by 1 base and J by 8 bases, with 14 bases between the two germline ends. CDR1 is SGHDN and CDR2 is FVKESK in the germline V gene. The CDR3 has 14 residues. CDR3 DNA sequence: TGTGCCAGCAGCCAAGGCGGCGGGCCCCCGGGCTACACCTTC. This translates into CASSQGGGPPGYTF.